Shown below are 19 T cell receptor beta chains from a single sample sequenced in a study of beta chain features in type 1 diabetes. Expressed TCRB transcripts were sequenced because the isolated RNA had all been reverse transcribed beforehand. Only in-frame clones appear in the TCRdb table, and some are missing; sequencing was by immunoSEQ multiplex PCR. Here the sample spans around 360,000 clones, over 10% being singletons. Findings of the study overall: Among all four CD4+ subsets, Type 1 diabetes patients had TCRB CDR3s that were moderately but significantly shorter.

These TCRs' antigens remain unknown. Sequenced sample: naive CD4+ T cells from blood. The source is a woman between 18 and 29 years old with type 1 diabetes.

This sequence joins TRBV19 and TRBJ2-3; TRBD2 aligns across 8 bases. Germline V CDR1 and CDR2: LNHDA, SQIVND (reference sequence). J gave up 4 bases and V 5 bases, and 8 bases lay outside the gene matches. The CDR3 is 15 amino acids. The CDR3 nucleotides read TGTGCCAGTAGTTCGCCGGGAGGGCCGGCAGATACGCAGTATTTT. Translated: CASSSPGGPADTQYF.

In its sample, this clone was seen a few times. The chain combines TRBV6-6 with TRBJ2-5; TRBD1 aligns across 8 bases. Germline loops: CDR1 MNHNY, CDR2 SVGAGI (reference sequence). J was trimmed by 4 bases and V by 5 bases; bases with no gene match: 9. The CDR3 spans 15 residues. The CDR3 region is CASSGPDRGGETQYF. CDR3 DNA sequence: TGTGCCAGCAGTGGGCCAGACAGGGGTGGAGAGACCCAGTACTTC.

This clone appeared a few times. The J gene is TRBJ2-1, the V gene TRBV28; D perhaps matches TRBD2 (6 bases). This CDR3 comprises 14 residues. Germline loops: CDR1 MDHEN, CDR2 SYDVKM. With 3 bases removed from V and 4 bases from J, the gap between germline ends came to 10 bases. The CDR3 DNA reads as TGTGCCAGCAGTTTGGTTAGCGGATACAATGAGCAGTTCTTC. It yields the protein CASSLVSGYNEQFF.

The chain has TRBV6-5 and TRBJ2-5, with TRBD1 identical over 7 bases. Germline loops: CDR1 MNHEY, CDR2 SVGAGI. The CDR3 consists of 14 residues. J lost 5 bases, V lost 9 bases, and 12 bases had no gene match. CDR3: CASHRGRIGETQYF. Here the CDR3 DNA reads TGTGCCAGTCACAGGGGCCGAATAGGGGAGACCCAGTACTTC.

This clone was observed a few times. V is TRBV9 and J is TRBJ2-5, with a possible D match to TRBD2 (6 bases). CDR3 length: 14 amino acids. Germline CDR1 is SGDLS and CDR2 is YYNGEE. V lost 0 bases to trimming and J lost 5 bases, with 11 bases between them. The CDR3 loop reads CASSVELAVETQYF. The DNA of the CDR3 is TGTGCCAGCAGCGTAGAACTAGCTGTGGAGACCCAGTACTTC.

This chain links TRBV19 with TRBJ1-3; D is undetermined. CDR3 size: 15 residues. Germline V gene data show CDR1 as LNHDA and CDR2 as SQIVND (reference sequence). Trimming shortened V by 5 bases and J by 3 bases, and 14 bases separated the two germline ends. CDR3 DNA: TGTGCCAGTAGTGGTCCGCGCCGTCTTGGAAACACCATATATTTT. It yields the protein CASSGPRRLGNTIYF.

V gene TRBV7-2 combines with J gene TRBJ2-2; D may be TRBD1 (6 bases). The V gene's germline CDR1 is SGHTA and CDR2 FQGNSA. The V end lost 6 bases, the J end lost 2 bases, and 10 bases lay between the germline ends. The length of the CDR3 is 14 residues. CDR3 nucleotides: TGTGCCAGCAGGCCACAGGGAAACACCGGGGAGCTGTTTTTT. Protein sequence: CASRPQGNTGELFF.

This clone was seen more than once but under ten times. This rearrangement joins TRBV10-3 to TRBJ2-1; 9 bases fit TRBD1. V shed 6 bases, J shed 8 bases, and the junction held 5 bases outside the gene matches. CDR1 is ENHRY and CDR2 is SYGVKD in the germline V gene. This CDR3 comprises 13 residues. CDR3 DNA sequence: TGTGCCATCAGGCTACAGGGGGCCGATGAGCAGTTCTTC. Protein product: CAIRLQGADEQFF.

The CDR3 is CASRGGVTGELFF. Here the CDR3 DNA reads TGTGCCAGCAGAGGAGGGGTCACCGGGGAGCTGTTTTTT. The chain joins TRBV6-5 to TRBJ2-2; maybe TRBD2 (6 bases). This CDR3 is 13 amino acids long. V was trimmed by 6 bases and J by 4 bases, leaving 9 bases between them. From germline, CDR1 is MNHEY and CDR2 SVGAGI.

This clone was seen a handful of times. This chain joins TRBV9 and TRBJ2-1, with TRBD1 matching over 10 bases. Looked up from germline, CDR1 is SGDLS and CDR2 is YYNGEE. The junction had 8 bases not matched to a gene; V was cut back by 6 bases and J by 5 bases. The CDR3 length is 15 residues. In DNA, the CDR3 is TGTGCCAGCACCACCCCCGGGACAGGGGACAATGAGCAGTTCTTC. This gives the protein CASTTPGTGDNEQFF.

The genes are TRBV2 and TRBJ1-5; possible D gene TRBD1, 5 bases. Germline V gene data show CDR1 as SNHLY and CDR2 as FYNNEI. The CDR3 is made up of 16 amino acids. Trimming shortened V by 3 bases and J by 6 bases, and 18 bases separated the two germline ends. CDR3 coding DNA: TGTGCCAGCAGTGATTTTGCAGGGACTCGGGGTCAGCCCCAGCATTTT. Protein product: CASSDFAGTRGQPQHF.

The sample holds a few counts of this clone. V and J are TRBV6-5 and TRBJ1-1; TRBD1 agrees at 8 bases. The CDR3 consists of 16 residues. The V segment lost 0 bases and the J segment 1 base; nucleotides outside the gene matches: 4. From germline, CDR1 is MNHEY and CDR2 SVGAGI. CDR3 residues: CASSYSGTGTNTEAFF. CDR3 nucleotides: TGTGCCAGCAGTTACTCGGGGACAGGCACGAACACTGAAGCTTTCTTT.

This clone was counted a few times. The CDR3 sequence: CASSPGTGLREQYF. The DNA of the CDR3 is TGTGCCAGCAGCCCCGGAACAGGGCTCCGCGAGCAGTACTTC. The chain carries TRBV7-3 and TRBJ2-7; D perhaps matches TRBD1 (6 bases). Per the germline V gene, CDR1 is SGHTA and CDR2 is FQGTGA. V lost 5 bases and J lost 6, with 17 bases in between. The CDR3 spans 14 residues.

The gene calls are TRBV10-3 and TRBJ1-1; 7 bases are shared with TRBD1. The ends lost 6 bases at V and 7 bases at J; junction bases unmatched: 8. Germline CDR1 reads ENHRY; CDR2 reads SYGVKD. This CDR3 comprises 13 residues. In DNA, the CDR3 is TGTGCCATCAGGGAAACAGGGGACCATGAAGCTTTCTTT. It yields the protein CAIRETGDHEAFF.

CDR3 sequence (DNA): TGTGCCAGCAGCCGGGGGTACAATGAGCAGTTCTTC. It is translated as CASSRGYNEQFF. This chain links TRBV5-6 with TRBJ2-1, with D possibly being TRBD2 (6 bases). CDR3 length: 12 residues. Germline values: CDR1 SGHDT, CDR2 YYEEEE. V was shortened by 4 bases and J by 4 bases, with 6 bases between the two germline ends.

This sequence joins TRBV4-2 and TRBJ2-1; 10 bases match TRBD2. The CDR3 length is 18 residues. The germline gives CDR1 LGHNA, CDR2 YNFKEQ. The ends lost 0 bases at V and 10 bases at J; junction bases unmatched: 15. The DNA of the CDR3 is TGTGCCAGCAGCCAAGAATTGGGGGGATCTAGCGGGAGCCACGAGCAGTTCTTC. Translated: CASSQELGGSSGSHEQFF.

The genes are TRBV4-1 and TRBJ2-1; 11 positions agree with TRBD2. The CDR3 extends over 17 amino acids. V dropped 0 bases and J dropped 4; count of bases not matched to a gene: 5. The germline V gene encodes CDR1 MGHRA and CDR2 YSYEKL. The CDR3 coding sequence is TGCGCCAGCAGCCAAGATTTTTCTAGCGGGGGGTACAATGAGCAGTTCTTC. Its protein is CASSQDFSSGGYNEQFF.

The chain is built from TRBV7-9 and TRBJ2-1, with 9 nucleotides matching TRBD1. This CDR3 contains 13 residues. With V trimmed by 10 bases and J by 9 bases, 10 bases remained unmatched. The germline V gene has CDR1 SEHNR and CDR2 FQNEAQ (reference sequence). CDR3 region: CATPTGGRGEQFF. The CDR3 DNA follows: TGTGCCACTCCGACAGGGGGAAGGGGTGAGCAGTTCTTC. The variable domain in full, with the rest retrieved from reference TRBV7-9 and TRBJ2-1, is DTGVSQNPRHKITKRGQNVTFRCDPISEHNRLYWYRQTLGQGPEFLTYFQNEAQLEKSRLLSDRFSAERPKGSFSTLEIQRTEQGDSAMYLCATPTGGRGEQFFGPGTRLTVL.

This clone was seen more than once but under ten times. This chain uses TRBV7-2 with TRBJ2-7, with D possibly TRBD1 on 6 matching bases. Germline CDR1 reads SGHTA; CDR2 reads FQGNSA. Trimming pared 5 bases from V and 2 bases from J, leaving 16 bases between. The CDR3 loop spans 15 amino acids. The CDR3 is CASSASGVLTYEQYF. The CDR3 DNA reads TGTGCCAGCAGCGCCTCAGGGGTCCTAACCTACGAGCAGTACTTC.